The TCR beta chain described here comes from a study of cytomegalovirus exposure and HLA in healthy donors. Study-level findings and limits: Cytomegalovirus-associated status was assigned to about 150 TCR beta chains. The study found most TCR sequences rare, yet found some public TCRs in many donors. In the roughly 120 validation repertoires, a later analysis found that first-cohort TCR clusters tended to co-occur.

Trimming shortened V by 7 bases and J by 6 bases, and 13 bases separated the two germline ends. The CDR3 loop spans 13 amino acids. Germline V CDR1 and CDR2: MNHEY, SMNVEV (reference sequence). The donors were in the approximately 110-subject validation cohort; that cohort was separate from the roughly 680-subject first cohort. Assay: immunoSEQ multiplex PCR; the TCRdb copy retains only in-frame clones and omits some. Among about 120,000 clones listed, roughly 88% were seen once. Turning to this clone: Its antigen is as yet unknown.

The chain uses TRBV27 and TRBJ1-5; D uncertain. The clonotype originates from a woman aged 18-35 years in good health and CMV-seropositive. Input material: PBMCs. The CDR3 here is CASIAAAVQPQHF. The CDR3 coding sequence is TGTGCCAGCATCGCCGCCGCGGTTCAGCCCCAGCATTTT.